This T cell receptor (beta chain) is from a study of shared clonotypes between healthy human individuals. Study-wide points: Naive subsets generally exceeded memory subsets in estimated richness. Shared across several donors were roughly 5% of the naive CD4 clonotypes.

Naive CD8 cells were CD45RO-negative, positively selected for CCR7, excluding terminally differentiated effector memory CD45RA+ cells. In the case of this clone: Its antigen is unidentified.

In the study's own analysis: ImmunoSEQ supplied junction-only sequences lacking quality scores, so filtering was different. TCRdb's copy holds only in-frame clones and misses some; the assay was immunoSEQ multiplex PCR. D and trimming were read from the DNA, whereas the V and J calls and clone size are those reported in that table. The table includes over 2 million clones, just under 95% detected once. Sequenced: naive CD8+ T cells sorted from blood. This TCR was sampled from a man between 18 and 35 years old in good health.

In DNA form, the CDR3 reads TGTGCCAGCAGCTGGGGACTAGCGGGTGAGCAGTTCTTC. Translating it yields CASSWGLAGEQFF. The chain carries TRBV7-2 and TRBJ2-1, with 12 bases fitting TRBD2. CDR3 size: 13 residues. CDR1 and CDR2 from the germline V gene are SGHTA and FQGNSA. With 4 bases clipped from V and 9 bases from J, the junction kept 1 base outside the gene matches.